This T cell receptor (beta chain) was identified in a study of T cells in Graves' hyperthyroidism and ophthalmopathy. Looking at the study overall: Peripheral blood samples were taken at initial diagnosis, prior to any treatment.

Using RNA transcripts as the source, TCR beta CDR3 regions were amplified. The HTBI primer set served for first-round RT-PCR of the TCR CDR3. TCRdb independently ran MiXCR on the multiplex PCR reads; one entry per CDR3 protein. The table shows hundreds of thousands of distinct CDR3 sequences, with around 13% occurring only once. Overall study findings and caveats: The model forecast ophthalmopathy, anticipating it by a median roughly 6.5 months before onset.

Germline CDR1 SEHNR, CDR2 FQNEAQ (reference sequence). This CDR3 region has 15 residues. The junction had 3 bases not matched to a gene; V was cut back by 2 bases and J by 0 bases. Each ophthalmopathy patient scored at least 3 on the Clinical Activity Score and at least 4 on NOSPECS grade, with duration under 3 months. Exclusion of patients followed from uncontrolled infection, other autoimmune disease, pregnancy or lactation. This clonotype was detected ten times or more. Its antigen remains unidentified. This chain uses TRBV7-9 with TRBJ1-1, with 7 bases fitting TRBD1. This receptor was identified in a woman in her thirties or forties with Graves' ophthalmopathy. Sequenced sample: blood. The CDR3 DNA is TGTGCCAGCAGCTTATGGACAGGCCTGAACACTGAAGCTTTCTTT. This encodes CASSLWTGLNTEAFF.